This TCR beta chain was obtained from a study of T cell responses to AZD1222 COVID-19 vaccine. TCRdb keeps only in-frame clones here, not all; method: immunoSEQ multiplex PCR. The repertoire has about 91,000 clones, 70% to 90% of them found once; the top ten carry about 19%. Germline CDR1 and CDR2: LGHDT and YNNKEL (reference sequence). V lost 4 bases, J lost 8 bases, and 18 bases lay in between. The CDR3 is 15 amino acids. Sample: peripheral blood, taken on day 0 of AZD1222 vaccination. V is TRBV3-1 (or the pseudogene TRBV3-2) and J is TRBJ2-1, with TRBD1 as a possible D gene (5 bases). The source is an adult in good health. CDR3 loop: CASSLRTNGPDEQFF. CDR3 DNA: TGTGCCAGCAGCCTTCGGACAAATGGCCCGGATGAGCAGTTCTTC.